The 5 T cell receptor beta chains listed next were all sequenced from one sample in a study of CD8+ T cells in alopecia areata. After pooling, cutaneous lymph node cells were sorted with CD4, CD8alpha, NKG2D, NKG2ACE and other markers. Sequencing relied on a cDNA template that was reverse transcribed from extracted RNA. The method was immunoSEQ multiplex PCR; TCRdb's version includes in-frame clones alone and lacks a portion of them. This sample has over 250,000 clones and no singletons, with 0.9% to 1.5% in the ten largest. The specimen was CD4+ T cells sorted from a lymph node. The receptor set was obtained from a C3H/HeJ mouse with alopecia areata. This mouse strain has H2-k as its MHC haplotype.

This clone has a handful of counts. The gene symbols are mouse symbols. The sequenced fragment ends 4 residues before the CDR3 boundary, so the rest is inferred from the germline J gene. This CDR3 is also generated by other DNA sequences in the sample. The gene calls are TRBV19 and TRBJ2-2; D remains ambiguous. From germline, CDR1 is FNHDT and CDR2 SITEND (reference sequence). The CDR3 runs to 13 residues. The V gene lost 2 bases and the J gene lost 4 bases, with 6 bases spanning the gap. CDR3 DNA (partial): TGTGCCAGCAGTATTGTGGGCACCGGG. It encodes CASSIVGTG. The entire CDR3 protein reads CASSIVGTGQLYF.

As to this clone: The genes are named according to mouse. Sequencing ends 4 residues short of the CDR3 end; the germline J gene provides the rest. The rearrangement joins TRBV31 to TRBJ2-3, with 10 nucleotides matching TRBD2. CDR1 is GKSSPN, CDR2 SITVG, per germline. The CDR3 runs 16 residues. The V and J ends lost 1 base and 1 base, in that order; junction bases with no gene match: 5. The sequenced part of the CDR3 DNA is TGTGCCTGGAGTCCTCTGGGGGGGCGGGGTGCAGAA. Its translation: CAWSPLGGRGAE. The complete CDR3 reads CAWSPLGGRGAETLYF.

This clone has ten or more counts. Gene names follow the mouse nomenclature. The missing CDR3 end, 4 residues past where the read stops, is filled in from the germline J gene. V usage is TRBV5 and J usage is TRBJ2-1; no reliable D call. The CDR3 runs to 14 residues. Per germline, CDR1 LGHNA and CDR2 YNLKQL (reference sequence). V was trimmed by 1 base and J by 3 bases, leaving 7 bases between them. The covered CDR3 bases are TGTGCCAGCAGCCAAGGTCCCTTCTATGCT. Its translation is CASSQGPFYA. The whole CDR3 sequence is CASSQGPFYAEQFF.

This clone was picked up a small number of times. Any gene name here is a mouse gene name. The observed sequence ends 4 residues before the CDR3 terminus, with the missing tail filled in from the germline J gene. This rearrangement joins TRBV19 to TRBJ1-1; no definite D call. Trimming removed 0 bases at V and 1 base at J, with 7 bases between. Germline V gene sequence: CDR1 FNHDT, CDR2 SITEND (reference sequence). The CDR3 spans 14 residues. This CDR3 is CASSIAPGNTEVFF. The CDR3 bases that were read are TGTGCCAGCAGTATAGCCCCAGGAAACACA. The whole variable domain, remainder taken from reference TRBV19 and TRBJ1-1, is GGIITQTPKFLIGQEGQKLTLKCQQNFNHDTMYWYRQDSGKGLRLIYYSITENDLQKGDLSEGYDASREKKSSFSLTVTSAQKNEMAVFLCASSIAPGNTEVFFGKGTRLTVV.

Details on this clone: Gene names are mouse gene names. The CDR3 extends 4 residues past the end of the read, so its final part is completed from the germline J gene. The chain couples TRBV13-3 to TRBJ2-7, with D perhaps TRBD1 (6 bases). Germline CDR1 reads NNHDY; CDR2 reads SYVADS. The V and J ends lost 0 bases and 0 bases respectively, with 7 bases between them. CDR3 length: 14 amino acids. CDR3 bases read: TGTGCCAGCAGTGATGGGGACAACTCCTAT. Its translation is CASSDGDNSY. The whole CDR3 reads CASSDGDNSYEQYF.